This T cell receptor beta chain emerged from a study of T cells expressing NK-cell markers. No DNA is given; TCRdb re-called the 5' RACE reads and lists each CDR3 protein once. The sample yields 200,000 to 300,000 distinct CDR3 sequences, of which the top ten take up 0.3% to 0.45%. In germline, CDR1 is LGHDT, CDR2 YNNKEL (reference sequence). The CDR3 is made up of 15 amino acids. The J gene is TRBJ1-6, the V gene TRBV3-1; there is no DNA to check the TCRdb D call of TRBD1. Material: blood T cells: a sorted CD56 or NKG2C T cell subset, CD4+ or CD8+ T cells, or bulk PBMC T cells (not recorded which). This TCR came from a man between 18 and 29 years old in good health. CDR3 residues: CASSQETGRPSPLHF.